This T cell receptor (beta chain) was recovered during a study of cytomegalovirus exposure and HLA in healthy donors. Whole-study results and caveats: About 87% or about 30% of the time was how often most TCR beta V segments were productive, according to an earlier analysis. Among TCR sequences, most were rare, though some public TCRs appeared in many donors.

The length of the CDR3 is 13 residues. Germline V CDR1 and CDR2: MNHNY, SVGAGI (reference sequence). Germline trimming cut 7 bases from V and 7 bases from J; bases unmatched to any gene: 4. Details on this clone: Its antigen is unidentified.

PCR primers comprised 60 Vbeta and 13 Jbeta primers. In the authors' methods: Later, 80 million or so unique TCR beta chains were counted in an analysis, and roughly 11 million of them were shared. Produced via immunoSEQ multiplex PCR; TCRdb's table is partial and in-frame only. V and J calls and clone size follow that table, whereas D and trimming were derived from the DNA. The sample records 100,000 to 150,000 clones, about 73% being singletons. The rearrangement joins TRBV6-6 to TRBJ1-5; TRBD1 aligns across 10 bases. This receptor was taken from a woman aged 50 to 65 in good health and CMV-seropositive. The sequencing sample was made of PBMCs. CDR3 DNA sequence: TGTGCCAGCACGGGACAGGGGACCCAGCCCCAGCATTTT. This gives the protein CASTGQGTQPQHF.